One sample yielded the 6 T cell receptor beta chains listed below, sequenced in a study of graft-versus-host responses after intestinal transplantation. Produced via immunoSEQ multiplex PCR; TCRdb's table is partial and in-frame only. The table shows around 90,000 clones, with 85% to 95% occurring only once. The antigens these receptors bind are not known. Here the sequenced sample was unstimulated CD8+ T cells sorted from spleen or lymph node cells, taken before intestinal transplant. These receptor sequences come from a human donor who received an intestinal transplant.

The V call is TRBV29-1, the J call TRBJ2-7, with D maybe TRBD1 (5 bases). There are 15 residues in the CDR3. CDR1 and CDR2 (germline): SQVTM, ANQGSEA. V lost 1 base, J lost 4 bases, and 17 bases lay in between. This chain's CDR3 is CSVEGQGKTPYEQYF. CDR3 coding DNA: TGCAGCGTTGAAGGGCAGGGAAAAACCCCTTACGAGCAGTACTTC.

The rearrangement uses TRBV19 and TRBJ2-7; D call uncertain. The CDR3 has 13 amino acids. Trimming took 3 bases from V and 3 from J, leaving 9 bases between them. Germline lookup yields CDR1 LNHDA and CDR2 SQIVND (reference sequence). In nucleotides, the CDR3 is TGTGCCAGTAGTATTGGCATTTACTACGAGCAGTACTTC. Protein sequence: CASSIGIYYEQYF.

The V gene is TRBV2, the J gene TRBJ2-7; unclear D gene. Looked up from germline, CDR1 is SNHLY and CDR2 is FYNNEI. Trimming removed 8 bases at V and 2 bases at J, with 13 bases between. The CDR3 is made up of 13 amino acids. The CDR3 nucleotides are TGTGCCAGCTATGACGGTACTACCTACGAGCAGTACTTC. Its translation: CASYDGTTYEQYF.

The J gene is TRBJ2-7, the V gene TRBV11-2, with 10 bases aligning to TRBD1. Unmatched junction bases numbered 9, after V lost 7 bases and J lost 3 bases. CDR1 and CDR2 from the germline V gene are SGHAT and FQNNGV. The CDR3 is made up of 15 amino acids. The CDR3 is CASTKAGTGVYEQYF. The CDR3, as DNA: TGTGCCAGCACTAAAGCCGGGACAGGGGTCTACGAGCAGTACTTC.

This clone was picked up one time. V is TRBV5-1 and J is TRBJ2-7, with unresolved D. The germline V gene has CDR1 SGHRS and CDR2 YFSETQ. CDR3 length: 13 amino acids. Trimming cost V 5 bases and J 2 bases, with 11 bases left between them. The CDR3 loop reads CASRVASAYEQYF. The CDR3 DNA follows: TGCGCCAGCAGAGTAGCCAGCGCCTACGAGCAGTACTTC.

On this clone itself: The same CDR3 is also encoded by other DNA sequences in this sample. The rearrangement uses TRBV4-2 and TRBJ2-1; 12 nucleotides match TRBD2. Germline CDR1 is LGHNA and CDR2 is YNFKEQ. V trimming: 0 bases; J trimming: 4 bases; junction bases outside the gene matches: 1. The length of the CDR3 is 16 residues. As DNA, the CDR3 is TGTGCCAGCAGCCAAGATGGGACTAGCGGGTACAATGAGCAGTTCTTC. Translated: CASSQDGTSGYNEQFF.